This T cell receptor beta chain emerged from a study of T cell responses to AZD1222 COVID-19 vaccine (dated by TCRdb to the early 2020s). Concerning the study at large: AZD1222 recipients with second doses at about 4 weeks or about 12 weeks were pooled, because spike-specific TCR depth and breadth did not differ between schedules. Enrollment into the trials was organized by age into subgroups of 18-55, 56-69 and 70-plus years, and those subgroups contained roughly 140, 27 and 60 TCR-sequenced participants, respectively. TCR sequencing was performed for 230 to 250 trial participants, of whom some 200 were given two doses of AZD1222 and about 25 were given two doses of MenACWY control vaccine. Paper-wide results and their limitations: Reportedly, close to half of the unique spike-specific TCRs recognized epitopes lying outside the regions that are mutated in the B.1.351 and B.1.1.7 variants. Conclusions about previously exposed vaccinees are limited, since just five to seven AZD1222 recipients were seropositive for SARS-CoV-2 at baseline. The 56-69-year group was small, and its depth increase did not reach significance, likely because of low power. Participants were mostly white British, with more females than males. The authors suggested clonal diversity may have been underestimated. Spike-specific TCR breadth and depth rose significantly after two AZD1222 doses compared with day 0 and with MenACWY recipients. Vaccine-associated CD4 TCRs spanned the whole spike protein, with dominant responses in regions 160-218 and 743-854. Because no day 14 peak-response samples were available, the repertoires could be characterized only after the peak T cell response.

CDR1 and CDR2 are read off the germline V gene as KGHSH and LQKENI. The CDR3, from cysteine to phenylalanine, totals 14 residues. The kept DNA is CDR3 alone, 42 bases in frame from the first base. The germline V end is reduced by 6 bases and the J end by 2 bases; junction bases left unmatched: 4. According to the study, the label for this sample's time point signals: baseline before first vaccination. Samples from vaccinated people were obtained from the UK trials COV001 and COV002, which included a single-blind randomized controlled phase 2/3 trial of AZD1222 (ChAdOx1 nCoV-19) in healthy adults. Trial participant PBMC samples were collected at day 0 and day 28 after the second dose for TCRbeta chain sequencing. The CDR3 regions of human TCRbeta chains were subjected to immunosequencing. Per the authors' processing: Repertoire TCRs were checked for matches against a reference library of SARS-CoV-2-specific TCRs that had been generated using the MIRA antigen-specificity platform. Breadth was defined as the fraction of unique TCRs that were SARS-CoV-2-associated, and depth was defined as the fraction of total T cells that were SARS-CoV-2-associated. Using the MIRA data, each spike-specific TCR was assigned both to the spike region to which the TCR was reactive and to a CD4 or CD8 class. Log10-transformed breadth and depth values were compared by one-way ANOVA with Sidak's multiple comparisons tests. Here the immuneACCESS table is served through TCRdb, limited to in-frame sequences with V and J called. Missing clones are a known gap in these copies; in checked studies unresolved V genes cover under half, and the rest lacks a known reason. That table supplies the V and J calls and clone size; D and trimming were determined from the DNA. This sample lists around 100,000 clones; around nine tenths were detected once. The ten largest clonotypes hold about 2.9% of the sample.

About this clone: Its antigen is still unknown. Per-base quality was not reported, and no clone a single base away is much larger than it.

The chain joins TRBV18 to TRBJ1-3; a stretch of 7 junction bases matches TRBD1. This clonotype was obtained from an adult in good health. Sequencing used peripheral blood, obtained on day 0 of AZD1222 vaccination. The CDR3 corresponds to CASSPGQAGNTIYF. At the DNA level, the sequence is TGTGCCAGCTCCCCCGGACAGGCTGGAAACACCATATATTTT.